This T cell receptor (beta chain) derives from a study of blood T cell repertoires in COVID-19. CDR3 length: 17 residues. V lost 5 bases to trimming and J lost 3 bases; unmatched junction nucleotides: 13. Germline CDR1 MNHNY, CDR2 SVGAGI (reference sequence). Using immunoSEQ multiplex PCR, the repertoire was profiled, and TCRdb retains in-frame clones only, with some absent. This sample has 130,000 to 150,000 clones, with about 91% found just once. This clone has more than one count but fewer than ten. The V gene is TRBV6-6, the J gene TRBJ2-7, with TRBD1 identical over 10 bases. The sequenced material came from peripheral blood. This clonotype originated in a woman aged 45 to 65 with acute or convalescent COVID-19. The CDR3 coding sequence is TGTGCCAGCAGTCCGGGACAGGGGCCAGCCTTGGTCTACGAGCAGTACTTC. Its translation: CASSPGQGPALVYEQYF.